These 31 T cell receptor beta chains share one sample of origin, sequenced in a study of T cell responses to AZD1222 COVID-19 vaccine. Produced via immunoSEQ multiplex PCR; TCRdb's table is partial and in-frame only. The sample shows 150,000 to 200,000 clones, about 93% of them seen only once. The sequencing used peripheral blood, collected 28 days after the second dose of the MenACWY control vaccine. The receptors come from an adult who received the MenACWY meningococcal vaccine as a control.

The chain carries TRBV15 and TRBJ1-1, with TRBD1 matching over 9 bases. CDR1 LNHNV and CDR2 YYDKDF come from the germline V gene (reference sequence). After removal of 0 bases from V and 4 bases from J, the junction contained 6 bases not matched to a gene. The CDR3 totals 16 residues. The CDR3 here is CATSRENRGLSTEAFF. The CDR3 coding sequence is TGTGCCACCAGCAGAGAGAACAGGGGGCTGAGCACTGAAGCTTTCTTT.

J is TRBJ1-4 and V is TRBV30; TRBD1 is a possible D gene (5 bases). Deletions cut 4 bases from V and 5 bases from J, with 8 bases between. The CDR3 is made up of 12 amino acids. Germline loops: CDR1 GTSNPN, CDR2 SVGIG (reference sequence). The CDR3 bases are TGTGCCTGGAAGGGGATAAATGAAAAACTGTTTTTT. Protein sequence: CAWKGINEKLFF.

This clone showed up just once. This chain joins TRBV11-1 and TRBJ2-5; TRBD2 might be the D (5 bases). The CDR3 covers 13 residues. V was trimmed by 7 bases and J by 7 bases, leaving 16 bases between them. CDR1 and CDR2 (germline): SGHAT, FQDESV (reference sequence). The CDR3 loop reads CASTANGKGTQYF. The CDR3 DNA sequence: TGTGCCAGCACCGCCAACGGGAAAGGGACCCAGTACTTC.

The gene calls are TRBV5-4 and TRBJ2-7; the D gene could be TRBD1 or TRBD2 (5 bases each). V shed 0 bases and J shed 2 bases, with 9 bases lying between them. CDR1 and CDR2 (germline): SGHNT, YYREEE (reference sequence). The CDR3 length is 14 residues. CDR3 sequence (DNA): TGTGCCAGCAGCTTGGAGCAGGGACCCTACGAGCAGTACTTC. The encoded protein is CASSLEQGPYEQYF. Variable domain in full (rest from reference TRBV5-4 and TRBJ2-7): ETGVTQSPTHLIKTRGQQVTLRCSSQSGHNTVSWYQQALGQGPQFIFQYYREEENGRGNFPPRFSGLQFPNYSSELNVNALELDDSALYLCASSLEQGPYEQYFGPGTRLTVT.

This chain uses TRBV2 with TRBJ1-4, with 9 bases aligning to TRBD1. Trimming cost V 6 bases and J 4 bases; bases outside gene matches: 6. Germline CDR1 is SNHLY and CDR2 is FYNNEI. This CDR3 spans 15 amino acids. The chain's CDR3 is CASRDRGSGNEKLFF. The DNA of the CDR3 is TGTGCCAGCAGAGACAGGGGGAGTGGTAATGAAAAACTGTTTTTT.

CDR3 DNA: TGTGCCAGCAGCCAAGCCCAGGATTATGGCTACACCTTC. Protein sequence: CASSQAQDYGYTF. The chain carries TRBV3-1 (or the pseudogene TRBV3-2) and TRBJ1-2; no definite D call. V was cut by 1 base and J by 5 bases, with 8 bases left in between. Germline V gene lookup returns CDR1 LGHDT and CDR2 YNNKEL (reference sequence). CDR3 length: 13 residues.

The CDR3 sequence is CASSPRGGGITGELFF. The CDR3 bases are TGTGCCAGCAGCCCCCGGGGGGGCGGGATCACCGGGGAGCTGTTTTTT. The chain carries TRBV11-2 and TRBJ2-2; 8 bases match TRBD2. CDR3 length: 16 residues. Germline CDR1 is SGHAT and CDR2 is FQNNGV. The V gene end was trimmed by 5 bases and the J gene end by 4 bases; junction bases not matched to a gene: 9.

The genes are TRBV6-2 or TRBV6-3 and TRBJ2-5, with 9 bases fitting TRBD2. Germline assignment: CDR1 MNHEY and CDR2 SVGEGT. The CDR3 runs to 16 residues. J gave up 3 bases and V 2 bases, and 7 bases lay outside the gene matches. The CDR3: CASSYLLAGSKETQYF. In DNA form, the CDR3 reads TGTGCCAGCAGTTACCTCCTAGCGGGGTCAAAAGAGACCCAGTACTTC.

The J gene is TRBJ1-1, the V gene TRBV6-4, with 8 bases fitting TRBD1. V shed 3 bases and J 4 bases; nucleotides not matched to a gene: 7. The CDR3 covers 15 residues. Germline CDR1 reads MRHNA; CDR2 reads SNTAGT. The DNA of the CDR3 is TGTGCCAGCAGTGAGAGGACAGGGCCTGGCACTGAAGCTTTCTTT. This encodes CASSERTGPGTEAFF.

The rearrangement joins TRBV5-6 to TRBJ1-2, with a possible D match to TRBD1 (6 bases). V was trimmed by 4 bases and J by 4 bases, leaving 20 bases between them. The CDR3 runs to 16 residues. The germline gives CDR1 SGHDT, CDR2 YYEEEE. This CDR3 reads CASSARGLGGAYGYTF. The CDR3 DNA is TGTGCCAGCAGCGCAAGAGGGCTGGGGGGCGCCTATGGCTACACCTTC.

This rearrangement joins TRBV19 to TRBJ1-5; D gene ambiguous. The germline V gene encodes CDR1 LNHDA and CDR2 SQIVND (reference sequence). CDR3 length: 14 amino acids. Trimming took off 3 bases at V and 0 bases at J, with 6 bases between the two ends. For the CDR3, the DNA is TGTGCCAGTAGTATCCTCCTTAGCAATCAGCCCCAGCATTTT. Translating it yields CASSILLSNQPQHF.

The chain uses TRBV19 and TRBJ1-3; D remains unclear. Trimming cost V 6 bases and J 0 bases, with 12 bases left between them. This CDR3 comprises 15 residues. The germline CDR1 and CDR2 sequences are LNHDA and SQIVND (reference sequence). The CDR3 loop reads CASSLDGFSGNTIYF. The CDR3 DNA reads as TGTGCCAGTAGCCTGGACGGCTTCTCTGGAAACACCATATATTTT.

The chain recombines TRBV7-2 with TRBJ1-2; TRBD1 matches at 10 bases. V lost 4 bases to trimming and J lost 8 bases; unmatched junction nucleotides: 16. The V gene's germline CDR1 is SGHTA and CDR2 FQGNSA. The CDR3 loop spans 17 amino acids. CDR3 residues: CASSSSTVTGGGKGYTF. In DNA, the CDR3 is TGTGCCAGCAGCTCGTCAACAGTGACAGGGGGCGGAAAAGGCTACACCTTC.

The rearrangement uses TRBV5-1 and TRBJ1-2; TRBD1 matches 7 bases. Trimming took 1 base from V and 0 from J; bases not matched to a gene: 3. Germline values: CDR1 SGHRS, CDR2 YFSETQ. The CDR3 loop spans 15 amino acids. CDR3 sequence: CASSLFGQANYGYTF. The CDR3 nucleotides are TGCGCCAGCAGCTTGTTCGGACAGGCTAACTATGGCTACACCTTC.

This chain joins TRBV30 and TRBJ2-7; no clear D gene. Germline assignment: CDR1 GTSNPN and CDR2 SVGIG (reference sequence). The CDR3 covers 13 residues. V lost 3 bases, J lost 2 bases, and 11 bases lay in between. The CDR3 DNA sequence: TGTGCCTGGAGCCTCGGTATAGCCTACGAGCAGTACTTC. It translates to CAWSLGIAYEQYF.

The genes are TRBV27 and TRBJ2-7; TRBD1 is a possible D gene (6 bases). From germline, CDR1 is MNHEY and CDR2 SMNVEV (reference sequence). The CDR3 runs 13 residues. V was cut by 5 bases and J by 5 bases, with 13 bases left in between. CDR3 DNA: TGTGCCAGCAGTACGACAACAGGGAACGAGCAGTACTTC. Protein sequence: CASSTTTGNEQYF.

The V gene is TRBV6-6, the J gene TRBJ1-4, with D perhaps matching TRBD1 (5 bases). V shed 6 bases and J shed 6 bases, with 17 bases lying between them. The CDR3 contains 15 residues. CDR1 and CDR2 from the germline V gene are MNHNY and SVGAGI (reference sequence). The DNA of the CDR3 is TGTGCCAGCAGGAGTGTCTTCAGAGGGGATGAAAAACTGTTTTTT. The encoded protein is CASRSVFRGDEKLFF.

This chain uses TRBV5-8 with TRBJ2-7; maybe TRBD1 (6 bases). The V end was cut by 0 bases, the J end by 3 bases, with 13 bases between. This CDR3 has 15 residues. The V gene's germline CDR1 is SGHTS and CDR2 YDEGEE. CDR3 loop: CASSLAAGAIYEQYF. The CDR3 DNA reads TGTGCCAGCAGCTTGGCGGCAGGGGCCATCTACGAGCAGTACTTC.

V and J are TRBV4-1 and TRBJ1-5, with D tentatively TRBD1 (5 bases). The germline CDR1 and CDR2 sequences are MGHRA and YSYEKL. Trimming removed 2 bases from V and 4 bases from J, with 6 bases in between. This CDR3 spans 13 amino acids. The DNA of the CDR3 is TGCGCCAGCAGCCAAAAGGGGAATCAGCCCCAGCATTTT. It encodes CASSQKGNQPQHF.

The rearrangement uses TRBV19 and TRBJ1-1; the match to TRBD1 covers 8 bases. The V gene end was trimmed by 6 bases and the J gene end by 5 bases; junction bases not matched to a gene: 8. The length of the CDR3 is 14 residues. Germline CDR1 LNHDA, CDR2 SQIVND (reference sequence). The CDR3 sequence is CASRPGTGGTEAFF. Written as DNA, the CDR3 is TGTGCCAGTAGACCCGGGACAGGAGGTACTGAAGCTTTCTTT.

The chain joins TRBV7-2 to TRBJ1-6; tentatively, D is TRBD1 (6 bases). This CDR3 has 14 amino acids. Germline V gene data show CDR1 as SGHTA and CDR2 as FQGNSA. Trimming took 1 base from V and 5 from J, leaving 6 bases between them. CDR3 DNA sequence: TGTGCCAGCAGCTTAGGACAGGATAATTCACCCCTCCACTTT. It codes for CASSLGQDNSPLHF.

J is TRBJ1-1 and V is TRBV6-2 or TRBV6-3; maybe TRBD1 (6 bases). CDR1 is MNHEY, CDR2 SVGEGT, per germline. V lost 7 bases, J lost 4 bases, and 16 bases lay in between. The CDR3 spans 14 residues. CDR3 DNA sequence: TGTGCCAGCACCCCATGGGGGGCGGGCACTGAAGCTTTCTTT. Translating gives CASTPWGAGTEAFF.

V is TRBV7-2 and J is TRBJ1-1; TRBD1 might be the D (6 bases). Germline CDR1 is SGHTA and CDR2 is FQGNSA. V dropped 4 bases and J dropped 7 bases, with 13 bases sitting between them. The CDR3 covers 13 residues. Written as DNA, the CDR3 is TGTGCCAGCAGCTACGGACAGATCCGTGAAGCTTTCTTT. Translation gives CASSYGQIREAFF.

The V and J genes are TRBV3-1 (or the pseudogene TRBV3-2) and TRBJ2-2; 7 bases agree with TRBD2. This CDR3 is 16 amino acids long. Germline CDR1 reads LGHDT; CDR2 reads YNNKEL (reference sequence). V trimming: 4 bases; J trimming: 1 base; junction bases outside the gene matches: 6. The CDR3 sequence: CASSLTGTMNTGELFF. CDR3 DNA sequence: TGTGCCAGCAGCCTTACCGGGACTATGAACACCGGGGAGCTGTTTTTT.

The chain has TRBV4-2 and TRBJ1-5; no clear D gene. This CDR3 is built from 13 residues. V shed 3 bases and J shed 9 bases, with 12 bases lying between them. CDR1 is LGHNA, CDR2 YNFKEQ, per germline. The CDR3 protein is CASSQSIHRPQHF. CDR3 DNA sequence: TGTGCCAGCAGCCAGAGCATCCATCGGCCCCAGCATTTT.

This clone was recorded only once. This chain links TRBV6-6 with TRBJ2-3; D is unclear. V lost 0 bases and J 6 bases, leaving 4 bases between the germline ends. Germline V gene sequence: CDR1 MNHNY, CDR2 SVGAGI (reference sequence). This CDR3 comprises 12 residues. CDR3 residues: CASSYSFDTQYF. CDR3 sequence (DNA): TGTGCCAGCAGTTACTCATTTGATACGCAGTATTTT.

The gene calls are TRBV3-1 (or the pseudogene TRBV3-2) and TRBJ1-1; the D is unclear. The V gene's germline CDR1 is LGHDT and CDR2 YNNKEL (reference sequence). The CDR3 length is 15 residues. The V and J ends lost 1 base and 2 bases respectively, with 11 bases between them. This CDR3 is CASSQAGTSNTEAFF. For the CDR3, the DNA is TGTGCCAGCAGCCAAGCTGGCACCAGTAACACTGAAGCTTTCTTT.

This rearrangement joins TRBV10-3 to TRBJ2-1; tentatively, D is TRBD2 (6 bases). Trimming left V 4 bases short and J 4 bases short, with 17 bases between. The length of the CDR3 is 16 residues. Germline lookup yields CDR1 ENHRY and CDR2 SYGVKD. CDR3 protein: CAISGLSRAGYNEQFF. The DNA of the CDR3 is TGTGCCATCAGTGGTCTTAGCAGGGCGGGATACAATGAGCAGTTCTTC.

This chain joins TRBV7-9 and TRBJ2-7; D is uncertain. Trimming removed 1 base at V and 0 bases at J, with 7 bases between. Per the germline V gene, CDR1 is SEHNR and CDR2 is FQNEAQ (reference sequence). The CDR3 is 14 amino acids. In DNA, the CDR3 is TGTGCCAGCAGCTTAGAGGGCCCCTCCTACGAGCAGTACTTC. This gives the protein CASSLEGPSYEQYF.

This chain connects TRBV20-1 to TRBJ1-2; D uncertain. V was cut by 1 base and J by 7 bases, with 7 bases left in between. Germline lookup yields CDR1 DFQATT and CDR2 SNEGSKA (reference sequence). The CDR3 is made up of 11 amino acids. CDR3 bases: TGCAGTGCTAGAGTCATTAGTGGCTACACCTTC. Its translation: CSARVISGYTF.

The chain combines TRBV19 with TRBJ1-2; possibly TRBD1 for D (5 bases). Trimming took off 10 bases at V and 2 bases at J, with 14 bases between the two ends. The CDR3 has 13 amino acids. The germline gives CDR1 LNHDA, CDR2 SQIVND (reference sequence). The CDR3 spells CATLRDRNYGYTF. CDR3 DNA sequence: TGTGCCACTCTCCGGGACCGGAACTATGGCTACACCTTC.